These T cell receptor beta chains were read from a single sample in a study of blood T cell repertoires in COVID-19. Produced via immunoSEQ multiplex PCR; TCRdb's table is partial and in-frame only. The data hold roughly 100,000 clones, with roughly 83% observed a single time. Sequenced material: peripheral blood. The receptors shown here come from a woman older than 75 with active or convalescent COVID-19. Both conserved end residues are part of each CDR3. The D gene is left open where the match is weak. Clone sizes are given selectively: once, few, many, or a class where the clone is expanded.

V gene,clone size,D gene,J gene,CDR3 protein,CDR3 DNA
TRBV24-1,NA,TRBD2,TRBJ2-1,CATSDLTSGGSSSYNEQFF,TGTGCCACCAGTGATCTGACTAGCGGGGGGTCAAGCTCCTACAATGAGCAGTTCTTC
TRBV4-1,few,NA,TRBJ1-2,CASSQDNQGTLRANYGYTF,TGCGCCAGCAGCCAAGATAATCAGGGAACCTTACGGGCTAACTATGGCTACACCTTC
TRBV5-1,NA,TRBD1,TRBJ1-3,CASSRDRGPGNTIYF,TGCGCCAGCAGCCGGGACAGGGGGCCTGGAAACACCATATATTTT
TRBV5-1,NA,NA,TRBJ1-5,CASSPGGGGNQPQHF,TGCGCCAGCAGCCCCGGGGGGGGTGGCAATCAGCCCCAGCATTTT
TRBV19,NA,TRBD1,TRBJ1-5,CATTDRGPYQPQHF,TGTGCCACCACCGACAGGGGGCCTTATCAGCCCCAGCATTTT
TRBV12-3/TRBV12-4,few,NA,TRBJ2-7,CASSPQDSYEQYF,TGTGCCAGCAGTCCCCAGGACAGCTACGAGCAGTACTTC
TRBV2,NA,TRBD1,TRBJ1-2,CASSVTGGKDGYTF,TGTGCCAGCAGCGTCACAGGGGGCAAGGATGGCTACACCTTC
TRBV19,NA,TRBD1,TRBJ1-2,CASSITGGGIGYTF,TGTGCCAGTAGTATTACAGGGGGCGGAATTGGCTACACCTTC
TRBV5-1,NA,TRBD1,TRBJ1-2,CASSSAGTGAVGYTF,TGCGCCAGCAGCTCTGCCGGGACAGGGGCGGTTGGCTACACCTTC
TRBV11-2,NA,TRBD1,TRBJ1-2,CASSQTGGYGYTF,TGTGCCAGCAGCCAAACAGGGGGCTATGGCTACACCTTC
TRBV12-3/TRBV12-4,NA,TRBD2,TRBJ2-5,CASNEREGETQYF,TGTGCCAGCAATGAGAGGGAGGGGGAGACCCAGTACTTC
TRBV28,NA,NA,TRBJ1-1,CASSFGGTGGRLVFEAFF,TGTGCCAGCAGTTTTGGGGGTACCGGGGGGAGGCTAGTTTTTGAAGCTTTCTTT
TRBV5-6,NA,TRBD1,TRBJ1-6,CASSNDRGDKNSPLHF,TGTGCCAGCAGCAACGACAGGGGCGATAAAAATTCACCCCTCCACTTT
TRBV27,NA,TRBD2,TRBJ2-1,CASSSGLDPLNEQFF,TGTGCCAGCAGTTCCGGACTAGACCCTTTAAATGAGCAGTTCTTC
TRBV28,NA,TRBD1,TRBJ2-2,CASGLQGYVAGELFF,TGTGCCAGCGGGCTACAGGGGTATGTGGCCGGGGAGCTGTTTTTT
TRBV18,NA,NA,TRBJ2-7,CASSPRGPTLSGSYEQYF,TGTGCCAGCTCACCACGGGGGCCCACCCTTTCGGGCTCCTACGAGCAGTACTTC
TRBV6-1,few,NA,TRBJ1-1,CASSEQGVTEAFF,TGTGCCAGCAGTGAACAGGGTGTGACTGAAGCTTTCTTT
TRBV19,NA,TRBD1,TRBJ1-3,CASSAGQGLNTIYF,TGTGCCAGTAGCGCGGGACAGGGGCTAAACACCATATATTTT
TRBV5-1,NA,NA,TRBJ1-3,CASSLGPEAGNTIYF,TGCGCCAGCAGCTTGGGACCTGAGGCTGGAAACACCATATATTTT
TRBV7-6,NA,NA,TRBJ1-4,CASSLGIGQANEKLFF,TGTGCCAGCAGCTTAGGTATCGGCCAGGCTAATGAAAAACTGTTTTTT
TRBV18,NA,NA,TRBJ2-2,CASSRNTGELFF,TGTGCCAGCTCTAGAAACACCGGGGAGCTGTTTTTT
TRBV14,few,NA,TRBJ1-4,CASSSRAKQGTEKLFF,TGTGCCAGCAGCTCAAGAGCTAAACAGGGTACCGAAAAACTGTTTTTT
TRBV20-1,NA,NA,TRBJ1-2,CSASPSGGGYGYTF,TGCAGTGCTAGTCCCTCTGGCGGAGGCTATGGCTACACCTTC
TRBV29-1,few,TRBD2,TRBJ2-3,CSVDSSGRDTQYF,TGCAGCGTTGATTCTAGCGGGAGGGATACGCAGTATTTT
TRBV21-1,NA,NA,TRBJ1-3,CASSKGSGRDLGNTIYF,TGTGCCAGCAGCAAAGGTTCAGGCCGGGATCTCGGAAACACCATATATTTT
TRBV11-2,once,TRBD2,TRBJ2-7,CASSSYGGTPSEQYF,TGTGCCAGCAGCTCCTACGGGGGGACCCCATCCGAGCAGTACTTC
TRBV5-8,NA,TRBD1,TRBJ2-6,CASSSTGVANVLTF,TGTGCCAGCAGCTCGACAGGGGTGGCCAACGTCCTGACTTTC
TRBV9,NA,NA,TRBJ2-7,CASSVGREQYF,TGTGCCAGCAGCGTAGGTCGCGAGCAGTACTTC
TRBV7-2,NA,TRBD1,TRBJ2-7,CASSPDRVLSYEQYF,TGTGCCAGCAGCCCAGACAGGGTTCTATCCTACGAGCAGTACTTC
TRBV2,NA,NA,TRBJ1-1,CASSVERLNTEAFF,TGTGCCAGCAGTGTCGAGCGTTTGAACACTGAAGCTTTCTTT
TRBV24-1,once,NA,TRBJ2-3,CATSEGGTDTQYF,TGTGCCACCAGTGAAGGAGGCACAGATACGCAGTATTTT
TRBV6-5,NA,NA,TRBJ1-6,CATRRGSNSPLHF,TGTGCCACTAGAAGGGGTAGTAATTCACCCCTCCACTTT
TRBV5-4,NA,TRBD1,TRBJ1-2,CASSFLRTGDDYGYTF,TGTGCCAGCAGCTTCCTTAGGACAGGGGATGACTATGGCTACACCTTC
TRBV19,NA,NA,TRBJ1-1,CASSIIEVGNTEAFF,TGTGCCAGTAGTATAATCGAAGTGGGCAACACTGAAGCTTTCTTT
TRBV9,NA,NA,TRBJ2-1,CASKGRDPYNEQFF,TGTGCCAGCAAAGGGCGGGACCCCTACAATGAGCAGTTCTTC
TRBV30,NA,NA,TRBJ1-3,CAWSVQMVAGNTIYF,TGTGCCTGGAGTGTACAAATGGTTGCTGGAAACACCATATATTTT
TRBV7-2,many,NA,TRBJ1-5,CASSLDQAQPQHF,TGTGCCAGCAGCTTAGATCAGGCCCAGCCCCAGCATTTT
TRBV6-1,once,NA,TRBJ2-7,CASSEYDGVRDEQYF,TGTGCCAGCAGTGAATATGACGGCGTGAGGGACGAGCAGTACTTC
TRBV19,few,NA,TRBJ2-1,CASSIDFIRGKEQFF,TGTGCCAGTAGTATAGATTTTATTCGGGGGAAAGAGCAGTTCTTC
TRBV7-9,NA,TRBD1,TRBJ1-1,CASSLKRTGFLNTEAFF,TGTGCCAGCAGCTTAAAACGGACAGGATTTTTGAACACTGAAGCTTTCTTT
TRBV7-3,NA,NA,TRBJ1-1,CASSLSGTEAFF,TGTGCCAGCAGCTTATCAGGGACTGAAGCTTTCTTT
TRBV11-2,NA,NA,TRBJ1-2,CATRGGRGYTF,TGTGCCACCAGAGGAGGTCGTGGCTACACCTTC
TRBV10-3,NA,NA,TRBJ1-2,CAIRLDSGDYGYTF,TGTGCCATCAGATTAGACAGTGGGGACTATGGCTACACCTTC
TRBV21-1,NA,NA,TRBJ2-6,CASSKSRDRGTGANVLTF,TGTGCCAGCAGCAAATCCCGCGACAGGGGAACTGGGGCCAACGTCCTGACTTTC
TRBV6-6,NA,NA,TRBJ2-5,CASRYKSQETQYF,TGTGCCAGCAGGTACAAGTCTCAGGAGACCCAGTACTTC
TRBV10-3,NA,NA,TRBJ1-6,CAISESNPYRTGSPLHF,TGTGCCATCAGTGAGTCGAATCCCTATCGTACAGGTTCACCCCTCCACTTT
TRBV9,NA,NA,TRBJ1-5,CASSVDPTPNQPQHF,TGTGCCAGCAGCGTAGACCCCACACCGAATCAGCCCCAGCATTTT
TRBV3-1/TRBV3-2,NA,NA,TRBJ2-5,CASSQVRGNYQETQYF,TGTGCCAGCAGCCAAGTGCGAGGGAACTACCAAGAGACCCAGTACTTC
TRBV28,NA,NA,TRBJ2-7,CASRPDSYEQYF,TGTGCCAGCAGGCCAGACAGCTACGAGCAGTACTTC
TRBV9,NA,NA,TRBJ2-6,CASSLYESSGANVLTF,TGTGCCAGCAGTCTCTATGAATCCTCTGGGGCCAACGTCCTGACTTTC
TRBV2,NA,TRBD1,TRBJ1-2,CASSPTGDYGYTF,TGTGCCAGCAGTCCCACAGGGGACTATGGCTACACCTTC
TRBV24-1,NA,NA,TRBJ2-3,CATGRGDTDTQYF,TGTGCCACCGGGAGGGGGGACACAGATACGCAGTATTTT
TRBV4-2,NA,NA,TRBJ2-7,CASSQNGGGRVYEQYF,TGTGCCAGCAGCCAGAATGGGGGGGGGCGAGTCTACGAGCAGTACTTC
TRBV11-2,NA,NA,TRBJ1-4,CASSLEGEPGEKLFF,TGTGCCAGCAGCTTAGAAGGGGAACCAGGTGAAAAACTGTTTTTT
TRBV6-5,NA,NA,TRBJ1-5,CASTGKGGRNQPQHF,TGTGCCAGCACCGGAAAGGGAGGGAGAAATCAGCCCCAGCATTTT
TRBV15,NA,TRBD1,TRBJ1-2,CATTSGTANYGYTF,TGTGCCACCACCTCAGGGACAGCTAACTATGGCTACACCTTC
TRBV30,NA,TRBD1,TRBJ1-1,CAWSRGQGLSEAFF,TGTGCCTGGAGCAGGGGACAGGGTCTATCTGAAGCTTTCTTT